This T cell receptor (beta chain) was identified during a study of identical twins. This clonotype was counted only a few times. As yet, its antigen is unknown. CDR1 LNHNV and CDR2 YYDKDF come from the germline V gene (reference sequence). V lost 3 bases, J lost 5 bases, and 10 bases lay in between. This CDR3 has 14 amino acids. cDNA molecules carried unique molecular identifiers, and template switching added a universal primer site. TCRdb called the 5' RACE reads again in MiXCR, with one record for every CDR3 protein. Of 540,000 or so distinct CDR3 sequences listed, around 20% were seen once; the top ten hold around 0.48%. Notes on the study in general: The authors noted that invariant MAIT and iNKT cells could partly confound zero-insertion analyses. Cord blood beta clonotypes present at high abundance carried fewer insertions; no such pattern appeared in memory repertoires.

These records were also assigned to another study, of yellow fever vaccine responses in identical twins. From that report: As reported, the vaccine T cell response of twins seemed partly convergent and partly personalized.

The sequenced sample was CD4+ T cells sorted from blood. V gene TRBV15 combines with J gene TRBJ2-2; D ambiguous. The origin of this receptor is a woman between 18 and 29 years old in good health. The CDR3 DNA reads as TGTGCCACCAGCAGGGAGATCCGGACCGGGGAGCTGTTTTTT. This encodes CATSREIRTGELFF.